A selection of T cell receptor beta chains follows, all from one sample in a study of patients with pleural tuberculosis. TCRdb itself ran the reads through MiXCR, one entry per CDR3 protein. The table records some 48,000 distinct CDR3 sequences, less than 8% of them present only once. The receptors stem from a human donor with pleural tuberculosis. Each CDR3 is given without its conserved first and last residue. Each record gives: V gene, J gene, CDR3 protein.

TRBV3-1,TRBJ1-6,ASSQDLGRLLH
TRBV11-1,TRBJ1-5,ASSLGHSNQPQH
TRBV2,TRBJ2-7,ASKGRAYEQY
TRBV6-1,TRBJ2-1,ASSRNNEQF
TRBV11-2,TRBJ1-1,ASSAQGISTEAF
TRBV2,TRBJ1-2,ASSLDRGNYGYT
TRBV6-2/TRBV6-3,TRBJ2-7,ASSYALADPYEQY
TRBV2,TRBJ2-1,ASSEAARHVEF
TRBV27,TRBJ1-2,ASSSGQGADGYT
TRBV3-1,TRBJ2-3,ASSPSRDGTDTQY
TRBV27,TRBJ1-5,ASSFAGNQPQH
TRBV27,TRBJ2-1,ASSEGLAGAQF
TRBV19,TRBJ2-1,ASSRASGSFYNEQF
TRBV3-1,TRBJ2-5,ASSQAHVGGKTQY
TRBV28,TRBJ1-2,ASINSGLFNYGYT
TRBV12-3/TRBV12-4,TRBJ1-1,ASSFRGGAYWNTEAF
TRBV20-1,TRBJ2-1,SARPPSGSGYNEQF
TRBV20-1,TRBJ2-1,SALSGSKGEQF
TRBV4-1,TRBJ2-1,ASSQGQSSYNEQF
TRBV15,TRBJ2-1,ATTPGGKGNEQF
TRBV4-2,TRBJ1-1,ASSLEETGRTEAF
TRBV4-1,TRBJ2-5,ASSEGGQYQETQY
TRBV6-1,TRBJ1-2,ASRGTGGHGYT
TRBV12-3/TRBV12-4,TRBJ2-5,ASSLVQSQETQY
TRBV7-9,TRBJ2-1,ASSPRTEQF
TRBV23-1,TRBJ1-6,ASSVRPIDDYNSPLH
TRBV5-6,TRBJ2-1,ASSYRRDSWYNEQF
TRBV19,TRBJ2-1,ASSMGSRSGSYNEQF
TRBV20-1,TRBJ2-5,SARVGGSIQETQY
TRBV6-2/TRBV6-3,TRBJ2-2,ASSYLDTGELF
TRBV2,TRBJ1-3,ASSEGPGGSSGNTIY
TRBV4-1,TRBJ2-5,ASSQGHSQETQY
TRBV11-1,TRBJ1-4,ASSAGLRTEKLF
TRBV10-3,TRBJ1-6,AISELAGGSPLH
TRBV6-1,TRBJ2-1,ASSKSVSSYNEQF
TRBV25-1,TRBJ2-7,ASRIKSGTVSYEQY
TRBV5-4,TRBJ2-2,ASNEVGGELF
TRBV7-6,TRBJ1-4,ASSSTGQANEKLF
TRBV12-3/TRBV12-4,TRBJ2-3,ASSSRRGDADTQY
TRBV12-3/TRBV12-4,TRBJ1-1,ASSLLGVMNTEAF
TRBV5-4,TRBJ2-3,ASSLRDRGSDTQY
TRBV11-1,TRBJ1-2,ASSLGGLYGYT